This record covers a single TCR beta chain. Its antigen remains unidentified. Thyroid surgery was preceded by no treatment in any patient. This specimen belongs to a study of metastatic and nonmetastatic thyroid tumors. Overall study findings and caveats: Significantly greater TCR beta diversity was reportedly found in malignant thyroid tumors than in benign nodules (in blood and tumor).

CDR1 is MNHEY, CDR2 SMNVEV, per germline (reference sequence). The CDR3 runs to 14 residues. Trimming took off 0 bases at V and 9 bases at J, with 12 bases between the two ends. In the original processing: A classifier for distant metastasis in papillary thyroid cancer was constructed using CDR3 differences observed across clinicopathological groups. With MiXCR, TCRdb reprocessed the PCR reads. V and J calls and clone size were set by TCRdb, not the authors. Of some 8,400 clones detected, 25% to 30% appear once; the ten largest clones hold 35% to 50%. The V call is TRBV27, the J call TRBJ1-5; the D is unclear. Sequencing input: tumor tissue. The sequence was collected from a male donor with papillary thyroid cancer or a benign thyroid nodule (not recorded which). Some clones in this sample may be carry-over from other donors' samples. CDR3 residues: CASSLSSWSRPQHF. Written as DNA, the CDR3 is TGTGCCAGCAGTTTATCGTCTTGGTCGCGGCCCCAGCATTTT.